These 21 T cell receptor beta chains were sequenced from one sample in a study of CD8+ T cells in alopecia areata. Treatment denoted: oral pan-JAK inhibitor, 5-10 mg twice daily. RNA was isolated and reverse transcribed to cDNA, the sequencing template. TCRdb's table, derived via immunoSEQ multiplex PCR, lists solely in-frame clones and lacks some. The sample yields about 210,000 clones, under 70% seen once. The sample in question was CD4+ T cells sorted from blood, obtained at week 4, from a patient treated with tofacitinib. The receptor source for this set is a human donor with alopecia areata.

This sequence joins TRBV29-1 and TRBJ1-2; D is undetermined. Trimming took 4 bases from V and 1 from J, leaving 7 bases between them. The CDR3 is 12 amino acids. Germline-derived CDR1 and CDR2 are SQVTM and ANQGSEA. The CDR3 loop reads CSVASDNYGYTF. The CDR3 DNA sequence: TGCAGCGTTGCCTCGGATAACTATGGCTACACCTTC.

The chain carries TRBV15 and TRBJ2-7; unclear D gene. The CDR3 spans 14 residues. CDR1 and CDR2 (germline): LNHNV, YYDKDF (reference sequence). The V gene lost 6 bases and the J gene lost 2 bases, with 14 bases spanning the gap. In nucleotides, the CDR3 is TGTGCCACCAGGCCGATCGGAGTAGCCTACGAGCAGTACTTC. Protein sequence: CATRPIGVAYEQYF.

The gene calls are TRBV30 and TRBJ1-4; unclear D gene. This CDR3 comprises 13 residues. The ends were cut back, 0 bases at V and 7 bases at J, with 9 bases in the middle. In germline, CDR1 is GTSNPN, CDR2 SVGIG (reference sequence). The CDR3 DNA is TGTGCCTGGAGTGTTAAGGACCTTGAAAAACTGTTTTTT. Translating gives CAWSVKDLEKLFF. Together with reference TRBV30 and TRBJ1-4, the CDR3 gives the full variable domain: SQTIHQWPATLVQPVGSPLSLECTVEGTSNPNLYWYRQAAGRGLQLLFYSVGIGQISSEVPQNLSASRPQDRQFILSSKKLLLSDSGFYLCAWSVKDLEKLFFGSGTQLSVL.

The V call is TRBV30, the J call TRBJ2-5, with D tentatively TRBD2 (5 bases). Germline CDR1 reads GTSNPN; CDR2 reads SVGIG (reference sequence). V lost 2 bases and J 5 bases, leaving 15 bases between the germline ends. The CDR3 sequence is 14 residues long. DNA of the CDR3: TGTGCCTGGAGTTGGGTAGGGAGAGAGGAGACCCAGTACTTC. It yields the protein CAWSWVGREETQYF.

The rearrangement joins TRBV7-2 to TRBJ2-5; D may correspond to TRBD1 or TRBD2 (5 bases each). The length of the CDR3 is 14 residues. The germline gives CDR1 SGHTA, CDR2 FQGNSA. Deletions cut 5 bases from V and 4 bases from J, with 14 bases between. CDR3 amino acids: CASSPREGRETQYF. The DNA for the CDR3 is TGTGCCAGCAGCCCCCGAGAGGGGCGAGAGACCCAGTACTTC.

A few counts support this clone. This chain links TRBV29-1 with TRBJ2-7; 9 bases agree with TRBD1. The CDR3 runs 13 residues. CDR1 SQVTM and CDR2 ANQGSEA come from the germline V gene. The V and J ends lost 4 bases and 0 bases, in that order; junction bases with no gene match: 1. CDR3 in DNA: TGCAGCGTTGCGGGACAGGGCTCCTACGAGCAGTACTTC. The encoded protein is CSVAGQGSYEQYF.

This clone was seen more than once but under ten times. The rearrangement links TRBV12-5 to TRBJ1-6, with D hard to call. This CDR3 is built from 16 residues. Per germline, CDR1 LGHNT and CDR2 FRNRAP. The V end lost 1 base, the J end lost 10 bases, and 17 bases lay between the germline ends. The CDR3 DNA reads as TGTGCTAGTGGTTTGGAGTCGTGGAGAAGGAGGTCACCCCTCCACTTT. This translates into CASGLESWRRRSPLHF.

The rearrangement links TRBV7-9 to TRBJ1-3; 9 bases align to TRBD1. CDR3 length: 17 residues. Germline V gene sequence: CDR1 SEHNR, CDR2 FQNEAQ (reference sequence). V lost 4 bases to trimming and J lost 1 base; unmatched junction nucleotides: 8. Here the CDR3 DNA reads TGTGCCAGCAGCTGGACAGGGGACCCTAGGTCTGGAAACACCATATATTTT. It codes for CASSWTGDPRSGNTIYF.

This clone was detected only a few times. The CDR3 sequence is CSVATGANQPQHF. The CDR3 DNA reads TGCAGCGTTGCAACAGGGGCCAATCAGCCCCAGCATTTT. This chain uses TRBV29-1 with TRBJ1-5; TRBD1 matches 7 bases. Germline CDR1 SQVTM, CDR2 ANQGSEA. This CDR3 spans 13 amino acids. The V gene end was trimmed by 4 bases and the J gene end by 3 bases; junction bases not matched to a gene: 3.

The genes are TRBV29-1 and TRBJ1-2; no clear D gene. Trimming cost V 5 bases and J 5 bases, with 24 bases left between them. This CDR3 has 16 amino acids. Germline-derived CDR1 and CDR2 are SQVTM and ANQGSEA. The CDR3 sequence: CSVNVAGNLLGYGYTF. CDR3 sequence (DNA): TGCAGCGTTAATGTAGCAGGAAATTTATTAGGGTATGGCTACACCTTC.

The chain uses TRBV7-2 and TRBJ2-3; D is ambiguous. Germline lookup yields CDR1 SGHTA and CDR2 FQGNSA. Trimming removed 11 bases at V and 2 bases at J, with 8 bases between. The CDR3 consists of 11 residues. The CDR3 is CAVGDTDTQYF. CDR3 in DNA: TGTGCCGTTGGAGACACAGATACGCAGTATTTT.

CDR3 bases: TGCGCCAGCAGCCAAGATGCGGGCAGGGGTGGCTACACCTTC. Its translation: CASSQDAGRGGYTF. The chain has TRBV4-3 and TRBJ1-2; D may be TRBD1 (6 bases). Germline CDR1 is LGHNA and CDR2 is YSLEER. The length of the CDR3 is 14 residues. Trimming removed 0 bases at V and 7 bases at J, with 12 bases between.

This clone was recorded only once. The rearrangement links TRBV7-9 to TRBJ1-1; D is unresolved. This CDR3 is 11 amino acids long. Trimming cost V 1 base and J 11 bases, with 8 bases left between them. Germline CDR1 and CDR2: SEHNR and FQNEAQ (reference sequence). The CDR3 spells CASSLGGKAFF. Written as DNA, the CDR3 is TGTGCCAGCAGCTTAGGTGGAAAGGCTTTCTTT.

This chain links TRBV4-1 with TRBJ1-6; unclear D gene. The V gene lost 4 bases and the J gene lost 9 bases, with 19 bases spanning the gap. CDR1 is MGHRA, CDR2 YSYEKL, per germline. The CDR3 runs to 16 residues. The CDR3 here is CASSPAGRPRTSPLHF. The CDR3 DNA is TGCGCCAGCAGCCCCGCCGGAAGGCCACGAACTTCACCCCTCCACTTT.

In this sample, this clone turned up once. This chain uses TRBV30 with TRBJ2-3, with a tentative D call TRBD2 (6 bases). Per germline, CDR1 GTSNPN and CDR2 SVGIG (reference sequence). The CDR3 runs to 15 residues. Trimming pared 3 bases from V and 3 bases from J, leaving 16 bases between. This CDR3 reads CAWRVSGAGTDTQYF. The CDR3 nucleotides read TGTGCCTGGAGGGTTAGCGGAGCCGGGACAGATACGCAGTATTTT. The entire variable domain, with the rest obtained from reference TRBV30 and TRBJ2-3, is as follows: SQTIHQWPATLVQPVGSPLSLECTVEGTSNPNLYWYRQAAGRGLQLLFYSVGIGQISSEVPQNLSASRPQDRQFILSSKKLLLSDSGFYLCAWRVSGAGTDTQYFGPGTRLTVL.

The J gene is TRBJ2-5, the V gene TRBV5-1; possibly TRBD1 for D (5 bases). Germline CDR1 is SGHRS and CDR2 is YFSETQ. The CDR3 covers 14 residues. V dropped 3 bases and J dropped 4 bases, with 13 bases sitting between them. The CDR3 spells CASSSGRVGETQYF. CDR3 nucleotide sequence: TGCGCCAGCAGCTCCGGCAGGGTAGGAGAGACCCAGTACTTC.

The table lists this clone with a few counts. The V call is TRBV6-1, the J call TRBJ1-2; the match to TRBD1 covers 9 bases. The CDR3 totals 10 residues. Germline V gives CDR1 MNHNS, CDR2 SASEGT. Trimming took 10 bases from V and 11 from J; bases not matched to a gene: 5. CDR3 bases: TGTGCCAATGGACAGGGGCCTTACACCTTC. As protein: CANGQGPYTF.

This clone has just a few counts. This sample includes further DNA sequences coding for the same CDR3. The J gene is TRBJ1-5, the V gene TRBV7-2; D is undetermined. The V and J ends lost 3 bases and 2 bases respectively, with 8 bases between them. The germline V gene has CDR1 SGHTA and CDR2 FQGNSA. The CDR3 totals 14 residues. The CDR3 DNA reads TGTGCCAGCAGCTTGGCTCAGGGCAATCAGCCCCAGCATTTT. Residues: CASSLAQGNQPQHF.

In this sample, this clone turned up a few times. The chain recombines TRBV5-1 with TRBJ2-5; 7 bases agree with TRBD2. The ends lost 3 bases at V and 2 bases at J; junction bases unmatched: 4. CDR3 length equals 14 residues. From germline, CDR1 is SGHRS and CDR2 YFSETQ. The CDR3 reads CASSWTSHQETQYF. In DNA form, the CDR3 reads TGCGCCAGCAGCTGGACTAGTCATCAAGAGACCCAGTACTTC.

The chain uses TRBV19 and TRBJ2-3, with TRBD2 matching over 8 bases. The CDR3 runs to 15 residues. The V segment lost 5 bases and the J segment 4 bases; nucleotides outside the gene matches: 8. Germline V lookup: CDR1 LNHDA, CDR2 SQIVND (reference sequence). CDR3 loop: CASSDRAGVADTQYF. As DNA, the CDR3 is TGTGCCAGTAGTGATAGAGCGGGGGTGGCAGATACGCAGTATTTT. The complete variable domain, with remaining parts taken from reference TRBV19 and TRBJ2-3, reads DGGITQSPKYLFRKEGQNVTLSCEQNLNHDAMYWYRQDPGQGLRLIYYSQIVNDFQKGDIAEGYSVSREKKESFPLTVTSAQKNPTAFYLCASSDRAGVADTQYFGPGTRLTVL.

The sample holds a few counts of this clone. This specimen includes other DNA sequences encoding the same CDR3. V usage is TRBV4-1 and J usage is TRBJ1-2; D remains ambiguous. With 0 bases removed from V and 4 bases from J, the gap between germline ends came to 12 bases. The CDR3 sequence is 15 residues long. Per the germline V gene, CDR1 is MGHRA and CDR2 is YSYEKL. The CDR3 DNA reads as TGCGCCAGCAGCCAAGATTTCACACCCGCCTATGGCTACACCTTC. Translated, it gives CASSQDFTPAYGYTF.